Detailed here is one T cell receptor beta chain. Noted time point: peripheral blood 6 weeks after treatment start. The record originates from a study of PD-L1 blockade in urothelial cancer. Whole-study context: Starting around 2014, patients were given atezolizumab (1,200 mg intravenously every 3 weeks). In the patient group, most of the roughly 30 were males with bladder-origin urothelial cancer. A median blood sample held approximately 150,000 T cells and about 78,000 unique TCRs.

Measured with immunoSEQ multiplex PCR; TCRdb has only the in-frame clones, and not every one. The sample contains 38,000 or so clones, about 85% of which appear only once. This CDR3 is 15 amino acids long. V lost 5 bases, J lost 4 bases, and 17 bases lay in between. Per the germline V gene, CDR1 is MNHEY and CDR2 is SMNVEV (reference sequence). Sequenced here: PBMCs, sampled around atezolizumab (anti-PD-L1) treatment. The chain is built from TRBV27 and TRBJ2-5, with a possible D match to TRBD1 (5 bases). The receptor was derived from a man in his 70s with urothelial cancer. For the CDR3, the DNA is TGTGCCAGCAGTGTGGGGCAGGGTCGTTTAGAGACCCAGTACTTC. It is translated as CASSVGQGRLETQYF.